The 32 T cell receptor beta chains presented below share a single source sample, sequenced in a study of T cells in Graves' hyperthyroidism and ophthalmopathy. Using RNA transcripts as the source, TCR beta CDR3 regions were amplified. The HTBI primer set was used in a first-round RT-PCR of the TCR CDR3. MiXCR, run by TCRdb on the multiplex PCR reads, gives a single entry per CDR3 protein. The data contain 130,000 or so distinct CDR3 sequences, roughly a fifth of them seen just once; the ten biggest clones take up about 67%. The sample comprised blood. The receptors derive from a woman aged 50 to 60 with Graves' hyperthyroidism that later progressed to Graves' ophthalmopathy.

This clonotype was counted many times. This chain uses TRBV2 with TRBJ1-1, with D unresolved. This CDR3 has 14 residues. The germline V gene encodes CDR1 SNHLY and CDR2 FYNNEI. Trimming left V 4 bases short and J 4 bases short, with 13 bases between. CDR3 sequence (DNA): TGTGCCAGCAGTGTCGAGGGATTTGGCACTGAAGCTTTCTTT. Amino acid sequence: CASSVEGFGTEAFF.

This sequence joins TRBV20-1 and TRBJ2-1, with 11 bases lining up with TRBD2. Germline assignment: CDR1 DFQATT and CDR2 SNEGSKA (reference sequence). The trim removed 6 bases at V and 4 bases at J, leaving 8 bases unmatched. CDR3 length: 15 residues. The CDR3 DNA sequence: TGCAGTGCGGCCGGGACTAGCGGCCTATACAATGAGCAGTTCTTC. This encodes CSAAGTSGLYNEQFF.

This clonotype was counted ten times or more. V is TRBV5-1 and J is TRBJ2-7; 8 bases agree with TRBD2. Germline CDR1 is SGHRS and CDR2 is YFSETQ. V lost 0 bases to trimming and J lost 3 bases; unmatched junction nucleotides: 2. This CDR3 region has 14 residues. The CDR3 protein is CASSLDSGIYEQYF. DNA of the CDR3: TGCGCCAGCAGCTTGGATAGCGGGATCTACGAGCAGTACTTC.

The V call is TRBV18, the J call TRBJ2-2; tentatively, D is TRBD2 (5 bases). CDR3 length equals 16 residues. Between the trimmed V and J ends, which lost 2 bases and 5 bases, there was a span of 15 bases. Looked up from germline, CDR1 is KGHSH and CDR2 is LQKENI. The CDR3 spells CASSPSYGNRTGELFF. The CDR3 DNA reads TGTGCCAGCTCACCATCTTACGGGAATCGAACCGGGGAGCTGTTTTTT. The whole variable domain, filled in from reference TRBV18 and TRBJ2-2, reads NAGVMQNPRHLVRRRGQEARLRCSPMKGHSHVYWYRQLPEEGLKFMVYLQKENIIDESGMPKERFSAEFPKEGPSILRIQQVVRGDSAAYFCASSPSYGNRTGELFFGEGSRLTVL.

This clonotype showed up many times. The chain couples TRBV28 to TRBJ1-1; tentative D call: TRBD1 (5 bases). Trimming removed 7 bases from V and 1 base from J, with 13 bases in between. Germline CDR1 and CDR2: MDHEN and SYDVKM. This CDR3 is built from 14 residues. The CDR3 loop is CASKWGQGNTEAFF. CDR3 DNA sequence: TGTGCCAGCAAATGGGGCCAGGGGAACACTGAAGCTTTCTTT.

The gene calls are TRBV3-1 and TRBJ1-1; no firm D call. V lost 3 bases and J lost 3, with 14 bases in between. The CDR3 loop spans 15 amino acids. Per the germline V gene, CDR1 is LGHDT and CDR2 is YNNKEL (reference sequence). The CDR3 coding sequence is TGTGCCAGCAGCCACGCGGCAGAGGGATACACTGAAGCTTTCTTT. It encodes CASSHAAEGYTEAFF.

In this sample, this clonotype turned up many times. V is TRBV7-2 and J is TRBJ1-1, with a weak D call TRBD1 (6 bases). The CDR3 totals 16 residues. V gave up 4 bases and J gave up 0 bases, with 15 bases separating them. Germline loops: CDR1 SGHTA, CDR2 FQGNSA. This CDR3 is CASSSPYRVVNTEAFF. The CDR3 nucleotides are TGTGCCAGCAGCTCTCCCTACAGGGTGGTGAACACTGAAGCTTTCTTT.

At least ten counts were recorded for this clonotype. As DNA, the CDR3 is TGTGCCAGCAAGGGCAGAGCTCTCCACTACGAGCAGTACTTC. As protein: CASKGRALHYEQYF. The J gene is TRBJ2-7, the V gene TRBV28; D not resolved. This CDR3 region has 14 residues. Trimming cost V 7 bases and J 3 bases, with 16 bases left between them. The V gene's germline CDR1 is MDHEN and CDR2 SYDVKM.

This clonotype has only a few counts. The rearrangement links TRBV4-2 to TRBJ1-4; D is uncertain. The length of the CDR3 is 14 residues. The germline gives CDR1 LGHNA, CDR2 YNFKEQ. V was trimmed by 3 bases and J by 3 bases, leaving 8 bases between them. CDR3 DNA: TGTGCCAGCAGCCAGGGGAACGCTAATGAAAAACTGTTTTTT. Translating it yields CASSQGNANEKLFF.

This clonotype came up many times. The J gene is TRBJ2-2, the V gene TRBV12-3 or TRBV12-4; D possibly matches TRBD1 or TRBD2 (6 bases each). Trimming took 6 bases from V and 7 from J, leaving 24 bases between them. This CDR3 comprises 17 residues. Written as DNA, the CDR3 is TGTGCCAGCAGACCGGGCTCGGGGGCGCAAAATGGCGGGGAGCTGTTTTTT. Protein: CASRPGSGAQNGGELFF.

This clonotype appeared many times. This chain links TRBV28 with TRBJ1-5, with 9 bases fitting TRBD1. The CDR3 is 15 amino acids. Looked up from germline, CDR1 is MDHEN and CDR2 is SYDVKM. V shed 6 bases, J shed 2 bases, and the junction held 5 bases outside the gene matches. CDR3 DNA sequence: TGTGCCAGCAGACAGGGGGCGCCGGGCAATCAGCCCCAGCATTTT. Residues: CASRQGAPGNQPQHF.

V usage is TRBV5-5 and J usage is TRBJ1-2, with D perhaps matching TRBD1 (5 bases). This CDR3 contains 16 residues. Trimming shortened V by 0 bases and J by 9 bases, and 21 bases separated the two germline ends. Germline V gene data show CDR1 as SGHKS and CDR2 as YYEKEE (reference sequence). Here the CDR3 DNA reads TGTGCCAGCAGCTTGGCCCCGGGGGACCTTTTTAGTCGCTACACCTTC. Residues: CASSLAPGDLFSRYTF.

This clonotype was seen at least ten times. V and J are TRBV28 and TRBJ2-7; D possibly matches TRBD1 or TRBD2 (8 bases each). V was shortened by 5 bases and J by 2 bases, with 16 bases between the two germline ends. Looked up from germline, CDR1 is MDHEN and CDR2 is SYDVKM. CDR3 size: 15 residues. The CDR3 DNA is TGTGCCAGCAGTCCGGGGGGGACAGGAACCTACGAGCAGTACTTC. Amino acid sequence: CASSPGGTGTYEQYF.

This clonotype was observed at least ten times. J is TRBJ2-3 and V is TRBV27, with TRBD1 matching over 9 bases. The CDR3 extends over 21 amino acids. CDR1 and CDR2 from the germline V gene are MNHEY and SMNVEV (reference sequence). The V segment lost 0 bases and the J segment 0 bases; nucleotides outside the gene matches: 16. Here the CDR3 DNA reads TGTGCCAGCAGTTTATCGTCCGGGACAGGGAGGCTAGCGCCTAGCACAGATACGCAGTATTTT. It codes for CASSLSSGTGRLAPSTDTQYF.

CDR3 DNA sequence: TGTGCCAGCAGTGAGCGACAGGGGACCTTAGGGGCTGAAGCTTTCTTT. This sequence encodes CASSERQGTLGAEAFF. This rearrangement joins TRBV6-1 to TRBJ1-1, with TRBD1 identical over 8 bases. CDR1 and CDR2 from the germline V gene are MNHNS and SASEGT. After removal of 3 bases from V and 6 bases from J, the junction contained 12 bases not matched to a gene. The CDR3 sequence is 16 residues long.

The genes are TRBV15 and TRBJ1-1; D gene ambiguous. V was shortened by 5 bases and J by 1 base, with 8 bases between the two germline ends. This CDR3 spans 13 amino acids. Germline V lookup: CDR1 LNHNV, CDR2 YYDKDF (reference sequence). CDR3 nucleotides: TGTGCCACCAGCCCCCGTGGGAACACTGAAGCTTTCTTT. Translated, it gives CATSPRGNTEAFF.

The rearrangement uses TRBV19 and TRBJ2-6; tentative D call: TRBD1 (6 bases). The CDR3 loop spans 15 amino acids. Germline CDR1 reads LNHDA; CDR2 reads SQIVND (reference sequence). The V end was cut by 8 bases, the J end by 0 bases, with 11 bases between. The CDR3 DNA reads TGTGCCAGTGGAAGACAGGCCTCTGGGGCCAACGTCCTGACTTTC. As protein: CASGRQASGANVLTF.

The chain employs TRBV30 and TRBJ1-1; possibly TRBD1 for D (5 bases). The CDR3 totals 14 residues. Germline-derived CDR1 and CDR2 are GTSNPN and SVGIG (reference sequence). Trimming took off 4 bases at V and 1 base at J, with 13 bases between the two ends. For the CDR3, the DNA is TGTGCCTGGAACAGAAACAGGAGGAACACTGAAGCTTTCTTT. It codes for CAWNRNRRNTEAFF.

This CDR3 is CASSRQGAQETQYF. In DNA, the CDR3 is TGTGCCAGCAGCCGACAGGGGGCGCAGGAGACCCAGTACTTC. The gene calls are TRBV5-4 and TRBJ2-5, with 10 bases lining up with TRBD1. Germline V gene lookup returns CDR1 SGHNT and CDR2 YYREEE (reference sequence). This CDR3 has 14 amino acids. The junction had 5 bases not matched to a gene; V was cut back by 4 bases and J by 5 bases.

The table lists this clonotype with many counts. V usage is TRBV28 and J usage is TRBJ2-7; D remains ambiguous. This CDR3 region has 11 residues. V lost 5 bases and J lost 3, with 5 bases in between. CDR1 is MDHEN, CDR2 SYDVKM, per germline. The CDR3 here is CASSPLYEQYF. Here the CDR3 DNA reads TGTGCCAGCAGTCCGCTCTACGAGCAGTACTTC.

This clonotype showed up many times. The chain joins TRBV6-5 to TRBJ2-7, with D uncertain. The V gene's germline CDR1 is MNHEY and CDR2 SVGAGI. The CDR3 is 17 residues long. Trimming took off 3 bases at V and 0 bases at J, with 18 bases between the two ends. In DNA, the CDR3 is TGTGCCAGCAGTTATAGGGCTATGACCTCGAGCTCCTACGAGCAGTACTTC. Translated, it gives CASSYRAMTSSSYEQYF.

This clonotype was counted at least ten times. The chain joins TRBV20-1 to TRBJ2-7; 8 bases fit TRBD2. Germline V gene data show CDR1 as DFQATT and CDR2 as SNEGSKA (reference sequence). This CDR3 region has 14 residues. V dropped 3 bases and J dropped 2; count of bases not matched to a gene: 6. CDR3 in DNA: TGCAGTGCTAGGGGCCAGCGGGGGACCTACGAGCAGTACTTC. Protein sequence: CSARGQRGTYEQYF.

This clonotype was counted many times. The J gene is TRBJ1-1, the V gene TRBV11-2; no clear D gene. Germline CDR1 reads SGHAT; CDR2 reads FQNNGV. Between the trimmed V and J ends, which lost 7 bases and 3 bases, there was a span of 9 bases. This CDR3 comprises 12 residues. The CDR3 sequence is CASNLVYTEAFF. In DNA, the CDR3 is TGTGCCAGCAACCTAGTCTACACTGAAGCTTTCTTT.

The chain links TRBV4-1 to TRBJ1-2; 7 bases are a match to TRBD1. This CDR3 comprises 14 residues. Germline V gene sequence: CDR1 MGHRA, CDR2 YSYEKL. V trimming: 5 bases; J trimming: 8 bases; junction bases outside the gene matches: 11. The CDR3 DNA follows: TGCGCCAGCAGCTTAAGGTGGGGGACAGAAGGCTACACCTTC. Translating gives CASSLRWGTEGYTF.

This clonotype was observed a handful of times. V usage is TRBV20-1 and J usage is TRBJ1-1; no clear D. The CDR3 length is 13 residues. Germline V gene data show CDR1 as DFQATT and CDR2 as SNEGSKA (reference sequence). The V end was cut by 4 bases, the J end by 4 bases, with 13 bases between. In DNA form, the CDR3 reads TGCAGTGCTACGACGGCTTCGGGCACTGAAGCTTTCTTT. Translating it yields CSATTASGTEAFF.

The chain employs TRBV20-1 and TRBJ1-6; 9 positions match TRBD1. With 0 bases clipped from V and 1 base from J, the junction kept 1 base outside the gene matches. CDR3 length: 16 amino acids. The germline V gene encodes CDR1 DFQATT and CDR2 SNEGSKA (reference sequence). The CDR3 protein is CSAREGQGSYNSPLHF. CDR3 nucleotides: TGCAGTGCTAGAGAGGGACAGGGATCCTATAATTCACCCCTCCACTTT.

This clonotype was observed many times. The chain couples TRBV30 to TRBJ2-7; 7 bases agree with TRBD1. Germline V gene data show CDR1 as GTSNPN and CDR2 as SVGIG (reference sequence). The CDR3 spans 13 residues. V lost 1 base to trimming and J lost 2 bases; unmatched junction nucleotides: 2. The CDR3 region has the DNA TGTGCCTGGAGTGGTCAGGGGGCCTACGAGCAGTACTTC. Its protein product is CAWSGQGAYEQYF.

This clonotype was seen ten or more times. The chain uses TRBV11-3 and TRBJ1-1; perhaps TRBD1 as D (5 bases). The germline gives CDR1 SGHNT, CDR2 YENEEA. The CDR3 spans 15 residues. The V end was cut by 5 bases, the J end by 2 bases, with 15 bases between. The CDR3 bases are TGTGCCAGCAGCCCAAGACCACAGGTTAACACTGAAGCTTTCTTT. Translating it yields CASSPRPQVNTEAFF. Variable domain in full (rest from reference TRBV11-3 and TRBJ1-1): EAGVVQSPRYKIIEKKQPVAFWCNPISGHNTLYWYLQNLGQGPELLIRYENEEAVDDSQLPKDRFSAERLKGVDSTLKIQPAELGDSAVYLCASSPRPQVNTEAFFGQGTRLTVV.

The chain links TRBV4-2 to TRBJ2-3; tentatively, D is TRBD2 (5 bases). Germline V CDR1 and CDR2: LGHNA, YNFKEQ. This CDR3 region has 16 residues. V shed 1 base and J shed 0 bases, with 11 bases lying between them. The CDR3, as DNA: TGTGCCAGCAGCCAAGCGAAGGGCGGGAGCACAGATACGCAGTATTTT. Translation: CASSQAKGGSTDTQYF.

Only a few counts were recorded for this clonotype. The chain recombines TRBV2 with TRBJ1-2; D is perhaps TRBD1 (6 bases). Germline V gives CDR1 SNHLY, CDR2 FYNNEI. V lost 7 bases to trimming and J lost 4 bases, with 10 bases between them. This CDR3 comprises 12 residues. The CDR3 coding sequence is TGTGCCAGCACGGAGGACAGCTATGGCTACACCTTC. Translation: CASTEDSYGYTF.

This clonotype has ten or more counts. The chain is built from TRBV7-6 and TRBJ2-3, with D possibly being TRBD2 (6 bases). There are 13 residues in the CDR3. Germline values: CDR1 SGHVS, CDR2 FNYEAQ. V lost 5 bases and J 4 bases, leaving 10 bases between the germline ends. Here the CDR3 reads CASSGTGADTQYF. The CDR3 nucleotides read TGTGCCAGCAGCGGGACTGGCGCAGATACGCAGTATTTT.

The chain is built from TRBV7-3 and TRBJ2-1; D call uncertain. Looked up from germline, CDR1 is SGHTA and CDR2 is FQGTGA. The CDR3 loop spans 14 amino acids. V lost 1 base, J lost 9 bases, and 13 bases lay in between. In DNA, the CDR3 is TGTGCCAGCAGCTTAATGCTCCACCCGGGTGAGCAGTTCTTC. This translates into CASSLMLHPGEQFF.